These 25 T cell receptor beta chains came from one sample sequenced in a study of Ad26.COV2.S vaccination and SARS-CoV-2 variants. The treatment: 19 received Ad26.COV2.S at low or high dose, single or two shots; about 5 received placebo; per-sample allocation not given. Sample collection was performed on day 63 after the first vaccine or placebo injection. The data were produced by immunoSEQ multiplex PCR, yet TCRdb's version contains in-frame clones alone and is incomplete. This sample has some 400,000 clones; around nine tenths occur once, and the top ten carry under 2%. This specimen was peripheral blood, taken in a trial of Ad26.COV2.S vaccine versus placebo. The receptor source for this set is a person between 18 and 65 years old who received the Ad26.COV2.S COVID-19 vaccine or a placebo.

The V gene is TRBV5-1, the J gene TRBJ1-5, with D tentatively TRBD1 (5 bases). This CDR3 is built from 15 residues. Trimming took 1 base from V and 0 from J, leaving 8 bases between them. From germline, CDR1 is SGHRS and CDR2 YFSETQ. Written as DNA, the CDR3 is TGCGCCAGCAGCTTGTCGGGGGATAGCAATCAGCCCCAGCATTTT. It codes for CASSLSGDSNQPQHF.

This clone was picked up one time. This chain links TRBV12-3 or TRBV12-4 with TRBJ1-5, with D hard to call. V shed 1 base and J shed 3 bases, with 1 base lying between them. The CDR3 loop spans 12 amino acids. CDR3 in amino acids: CASSLDNQPQHF. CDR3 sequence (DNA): TGTGCCAGCAGTTTAGACAATCAGCCCCAGCATTTT.

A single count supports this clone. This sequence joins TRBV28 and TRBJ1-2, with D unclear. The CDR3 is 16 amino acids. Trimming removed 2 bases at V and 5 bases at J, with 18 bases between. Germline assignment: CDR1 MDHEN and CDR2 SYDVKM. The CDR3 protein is CASSLPAGEVRYGYTF. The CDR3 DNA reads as TGTGCCAGCAGTTTACCCGCTGGGGAGGTCCGGTATGGCTACACCTTC.

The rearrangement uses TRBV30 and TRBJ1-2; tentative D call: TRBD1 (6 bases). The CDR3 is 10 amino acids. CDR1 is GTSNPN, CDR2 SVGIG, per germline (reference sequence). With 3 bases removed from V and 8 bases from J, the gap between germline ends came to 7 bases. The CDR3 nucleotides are TGTGCCTGGAGCAGGGGCGGCTACACCTTC. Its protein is CAWSRGGYTF.

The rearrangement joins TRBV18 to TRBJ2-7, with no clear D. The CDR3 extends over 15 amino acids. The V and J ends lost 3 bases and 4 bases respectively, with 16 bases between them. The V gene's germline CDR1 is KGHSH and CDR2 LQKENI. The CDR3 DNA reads TGTGCCAGCTCACCCCCCCCGCCAGCCCCGTACGAGCAGTACTTC. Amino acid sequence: CASSPPPPAPYEQYF.

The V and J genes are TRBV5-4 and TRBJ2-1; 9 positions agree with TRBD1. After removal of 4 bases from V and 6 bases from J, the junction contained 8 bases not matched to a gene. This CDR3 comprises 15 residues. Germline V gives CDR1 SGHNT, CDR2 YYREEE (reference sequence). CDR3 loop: CASSPGQGPRNEQFF. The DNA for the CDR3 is TGTGCCAGCAGCCCCGGACAGGGGCCCCGCAATGAGCAGTTCTTC.

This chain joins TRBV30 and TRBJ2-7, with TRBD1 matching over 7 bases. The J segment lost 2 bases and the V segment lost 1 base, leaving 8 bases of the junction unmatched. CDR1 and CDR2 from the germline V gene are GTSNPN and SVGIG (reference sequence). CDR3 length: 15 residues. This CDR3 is CAWSGGRGSAYEQYF. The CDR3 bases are TGTGCCTGGAGTGGGGGCAGGGGGTCCGCCTACGAGCAGTACTTC.

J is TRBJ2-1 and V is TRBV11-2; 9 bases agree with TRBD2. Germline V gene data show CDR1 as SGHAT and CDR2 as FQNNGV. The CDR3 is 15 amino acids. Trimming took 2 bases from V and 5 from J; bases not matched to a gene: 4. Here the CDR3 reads CASSLTSGYNNEQFF. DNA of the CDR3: TGTGCCAGCAGCTTAACTAGCGGGTACAACAATGAGCAGTTCTTC.

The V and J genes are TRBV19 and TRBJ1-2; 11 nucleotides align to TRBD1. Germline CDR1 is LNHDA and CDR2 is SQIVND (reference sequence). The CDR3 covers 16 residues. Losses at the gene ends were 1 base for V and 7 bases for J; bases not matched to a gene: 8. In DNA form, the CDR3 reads TGTGCCAGTAGTATAGTGGGGACAGGGGGGGCCAGTGGCTACACCTTC. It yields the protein CASSIVGTGGASGYTF. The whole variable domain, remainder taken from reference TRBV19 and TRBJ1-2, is DGGITQSPKYLFRKEGQNVTLSCEQNLNHDAMYWYRQDPGQGLRLIYYSQIVNDFQKGDIAEGYSVSREKKESFPLTVTSAQKNPTAFYLCASSIVGTGGASGYTFGSGTRLTVV.

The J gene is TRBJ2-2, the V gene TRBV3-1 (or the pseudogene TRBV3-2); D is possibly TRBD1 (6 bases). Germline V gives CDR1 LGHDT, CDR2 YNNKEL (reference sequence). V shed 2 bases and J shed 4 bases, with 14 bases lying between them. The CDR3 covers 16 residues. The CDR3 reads CASSQKTGWGTGELFF. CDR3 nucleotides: TGTGCCAGCAGCCAAAAAACAGGGTGGGGCACCGGGGAGCTGTTTTTT.

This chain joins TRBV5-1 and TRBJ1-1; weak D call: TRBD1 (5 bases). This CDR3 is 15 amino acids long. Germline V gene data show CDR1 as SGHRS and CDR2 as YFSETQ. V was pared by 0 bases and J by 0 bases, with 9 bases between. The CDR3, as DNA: TGCGCCAGCAGCTTGGTGGGGGGTCTGAACACTGAAGCTTTCTTT. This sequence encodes CASSLVGGLNTEAFF.

The CDR3 DNA reads TGTGCCTGGAGTAGGGCGGGGCTAAACACCGGGGAGCTGTTTTTT. Its translation: CAWSRAGLNTGELFF. The chain employs TRBV30 and TRBJ2-2; D may be TRBD2 (6 bases). This CDR3 comprises 15 residues. CDR1 is GTSNPN, CDR2 SVGIG, per germline (reference sequence). V dropped 2 bases and J dropped 2 bases, with 12 bases sitting between them.

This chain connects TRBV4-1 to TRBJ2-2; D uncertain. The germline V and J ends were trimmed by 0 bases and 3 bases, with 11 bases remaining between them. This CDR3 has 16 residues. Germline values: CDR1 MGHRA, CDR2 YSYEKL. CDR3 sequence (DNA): TGCGCCAGCAGCCAAGAAGGTTCTGGTTACACCGGGGAGCTGTTTTTT. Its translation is CASSQEGSGYTGELFF.

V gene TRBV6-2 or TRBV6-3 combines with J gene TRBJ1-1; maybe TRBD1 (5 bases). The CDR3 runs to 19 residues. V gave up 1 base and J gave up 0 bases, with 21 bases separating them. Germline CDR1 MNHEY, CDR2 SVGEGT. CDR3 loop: CASSYYSGRATRMNTEAFF. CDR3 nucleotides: TGTGCCAGCAGTTACTATTCGGGCAGGGCGACAAGAATGAACACTGAAGCTTTCTTT.

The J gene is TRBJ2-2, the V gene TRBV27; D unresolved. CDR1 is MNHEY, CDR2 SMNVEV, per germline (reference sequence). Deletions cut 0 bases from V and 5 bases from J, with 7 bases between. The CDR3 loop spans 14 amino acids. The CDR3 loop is CASSLSWGTGELFF. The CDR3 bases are TGTGCCAGCAGTTTATCTTGGGGTACCGGGGAGCTGTTTTTT.

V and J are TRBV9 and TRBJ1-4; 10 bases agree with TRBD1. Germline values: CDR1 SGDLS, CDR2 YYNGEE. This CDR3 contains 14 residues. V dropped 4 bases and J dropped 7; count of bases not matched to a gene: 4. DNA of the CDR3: TGTGCCAGCAGCCCGGGACAGGGGAGTGAAAAACTGTTTTTT. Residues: CASSPGQGSEKLFF.

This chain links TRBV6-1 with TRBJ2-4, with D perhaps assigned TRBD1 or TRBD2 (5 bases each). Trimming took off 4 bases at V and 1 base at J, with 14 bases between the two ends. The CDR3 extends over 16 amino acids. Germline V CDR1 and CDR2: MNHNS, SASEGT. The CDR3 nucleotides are TGTGCCAGCAGTGGGCAGGGAGCAGGCGCCAAAAACATTCAGTACTTC. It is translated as CASSGQGAGAKNIQYF.

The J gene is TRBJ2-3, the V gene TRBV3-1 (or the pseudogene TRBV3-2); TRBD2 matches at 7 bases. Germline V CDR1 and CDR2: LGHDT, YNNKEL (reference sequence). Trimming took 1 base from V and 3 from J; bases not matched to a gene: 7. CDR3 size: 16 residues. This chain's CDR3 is CASSQGLYGRTDTQYF. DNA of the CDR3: TGTGCCAGCAGCCAAGGGCTGTACGGGAGGACAGATACGCAGTATTTT.

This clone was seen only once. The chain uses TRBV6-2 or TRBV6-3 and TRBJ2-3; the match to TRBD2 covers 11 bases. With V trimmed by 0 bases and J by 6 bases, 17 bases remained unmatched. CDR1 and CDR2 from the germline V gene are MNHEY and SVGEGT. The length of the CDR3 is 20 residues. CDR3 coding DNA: TGTGCCAGCAGTTACTCGATATTCCCCGGGACTAGCGGAGCCCCGGATACGCAGTATTTT. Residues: CASSYSIFPGTSGAPDTQYF.

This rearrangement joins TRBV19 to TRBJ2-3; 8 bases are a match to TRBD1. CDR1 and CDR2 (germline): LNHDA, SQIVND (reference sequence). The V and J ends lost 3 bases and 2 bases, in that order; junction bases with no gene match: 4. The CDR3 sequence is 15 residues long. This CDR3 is CASSIDRGPTDTQYF. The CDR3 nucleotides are TGTGCCAGTAGTATCGACAGGGGACCCACAGATACGCAGTATTTT. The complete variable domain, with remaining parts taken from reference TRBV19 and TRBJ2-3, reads DGGITQSPKYLFRKEGQNVTLSCEQNLNHDAMYWYRQDPGQGLRLIYYSQIVNDFQKGDIAEGYSVSREKKESFPLTVTSAQKNPTAFYLCASSIDRGPTDTQYFGPGTRLTVL.

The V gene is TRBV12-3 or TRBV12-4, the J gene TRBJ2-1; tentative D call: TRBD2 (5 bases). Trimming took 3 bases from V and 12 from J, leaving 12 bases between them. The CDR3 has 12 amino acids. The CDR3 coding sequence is TGTGCCAGCAGTTTGTGGCGGGCATGGCAGTTCTTC. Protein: CASSLWRAWQFF.

CDR3 protein: CASRFGSSSYNEQFF. The CDR3 DNA sequence: TGTGCCAGCAGGTTTGGGAGTAGCTCCTACAATGAGCAGTTCTTC. J is TRBJ2-1 and V is TRBV7-9, with D possibly being TRBD2 (5 bases). The V gene lost 6 bases and the J gene lost 0 bases, with 12 bases spanning the gap. The CDR3 has 15 residues. The germline gives CDR1 SEHNR, CDR2 FQNEAQ (reference sequence).

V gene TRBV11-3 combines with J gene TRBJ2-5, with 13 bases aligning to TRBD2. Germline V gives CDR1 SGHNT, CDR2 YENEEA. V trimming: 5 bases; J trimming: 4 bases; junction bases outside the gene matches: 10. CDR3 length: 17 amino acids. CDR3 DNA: TGTGCCAGCAGCCGAGGACTAGCGGGAGTATCCCCAGAGACCCAGTACTTC. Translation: CASSRGLAGVSPETQYF.

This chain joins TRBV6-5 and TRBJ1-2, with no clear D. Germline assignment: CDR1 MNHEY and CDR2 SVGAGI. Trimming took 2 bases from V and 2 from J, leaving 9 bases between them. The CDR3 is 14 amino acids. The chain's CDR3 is CASSYGPYNYGYTF. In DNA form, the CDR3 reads TGTGCCAGCAGTTACGGCCCGTACAACTATGGCTACACCTTC.

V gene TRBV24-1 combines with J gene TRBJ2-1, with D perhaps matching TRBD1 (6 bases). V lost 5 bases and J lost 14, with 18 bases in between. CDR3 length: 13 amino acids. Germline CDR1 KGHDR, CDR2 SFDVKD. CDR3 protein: CATSAVTGTGKFF. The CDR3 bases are TGTGCCACCAGTGCCGTAACAGGGACGGGAAAGTTCTTC.